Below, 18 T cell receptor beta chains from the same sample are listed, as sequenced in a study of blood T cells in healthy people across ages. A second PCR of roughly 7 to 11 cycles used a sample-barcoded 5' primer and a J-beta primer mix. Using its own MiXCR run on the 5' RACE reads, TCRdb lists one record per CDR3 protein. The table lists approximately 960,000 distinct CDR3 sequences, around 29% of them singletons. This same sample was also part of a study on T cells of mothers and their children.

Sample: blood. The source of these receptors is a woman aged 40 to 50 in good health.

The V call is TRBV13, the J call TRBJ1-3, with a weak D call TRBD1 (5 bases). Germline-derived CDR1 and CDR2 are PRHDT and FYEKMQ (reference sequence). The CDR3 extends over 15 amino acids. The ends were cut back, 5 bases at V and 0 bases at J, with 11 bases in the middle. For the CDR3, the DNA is TGTGCCAGCAGCCTGGAGGGGTACTCTGGAAACACCATATATTTT. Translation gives CASSLEGYSGNTIYF.

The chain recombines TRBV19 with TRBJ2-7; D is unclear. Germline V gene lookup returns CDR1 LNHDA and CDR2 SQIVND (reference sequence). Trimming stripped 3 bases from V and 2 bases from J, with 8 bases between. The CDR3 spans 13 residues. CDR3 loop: CASSITEAYEQYF. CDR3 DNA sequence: TGTGCCAGTAGTATTACAGAAGCCTACGAGCAGTACTTC.

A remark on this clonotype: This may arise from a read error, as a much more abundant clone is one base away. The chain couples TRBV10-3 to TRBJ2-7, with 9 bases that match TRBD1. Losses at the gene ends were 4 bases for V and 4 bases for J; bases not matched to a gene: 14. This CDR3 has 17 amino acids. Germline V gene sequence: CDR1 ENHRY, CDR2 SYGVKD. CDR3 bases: TGTGCCATCAGTGGAGGGGCCGGGACAGGGATCAATTACGAGCAGTACTTC. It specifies CAISGGAGTGINYEQYF.

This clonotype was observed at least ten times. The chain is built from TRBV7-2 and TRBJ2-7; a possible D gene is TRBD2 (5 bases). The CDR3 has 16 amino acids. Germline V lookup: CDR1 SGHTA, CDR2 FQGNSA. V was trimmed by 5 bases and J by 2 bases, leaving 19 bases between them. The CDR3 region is CASSGTPGFNPYEQYF. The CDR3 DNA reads TGTGCCAGCAGCGGAACTCCGGGATTCAACCCCTACGAGCAGTACTTC.

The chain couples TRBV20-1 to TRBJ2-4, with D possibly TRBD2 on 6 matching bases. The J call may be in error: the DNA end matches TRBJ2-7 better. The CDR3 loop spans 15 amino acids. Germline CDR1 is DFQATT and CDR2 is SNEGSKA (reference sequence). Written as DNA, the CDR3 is TGCAGCACTAGAGATGAGGCGGGGACCACCTACGAGCAGTACTTC. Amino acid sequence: CSTRDEAGTTYEQYF.

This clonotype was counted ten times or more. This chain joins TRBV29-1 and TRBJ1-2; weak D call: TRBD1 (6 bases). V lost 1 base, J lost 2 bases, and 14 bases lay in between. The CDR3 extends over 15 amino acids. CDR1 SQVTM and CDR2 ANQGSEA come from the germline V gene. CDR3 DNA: TGCAGCGTTGAAGCGGACAGCCCATCCAACTATGGCTACACCTTC. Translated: CSVEADSPSNYGYTF.

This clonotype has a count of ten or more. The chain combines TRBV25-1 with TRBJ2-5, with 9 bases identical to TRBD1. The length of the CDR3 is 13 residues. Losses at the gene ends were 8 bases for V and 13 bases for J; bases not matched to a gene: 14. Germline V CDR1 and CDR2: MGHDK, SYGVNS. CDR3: CASQPGQGIVWYF. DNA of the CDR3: TGTGCCAGCCAACCGGGACAGGGAATAGTCTGGTACTTC.

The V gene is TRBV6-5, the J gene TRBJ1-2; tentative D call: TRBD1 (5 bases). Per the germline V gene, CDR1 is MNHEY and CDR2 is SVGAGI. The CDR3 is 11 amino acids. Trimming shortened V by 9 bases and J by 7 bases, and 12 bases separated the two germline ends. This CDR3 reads CASRQTGGYTF. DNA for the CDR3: TGTGCCAGTCGACAGACTGGTGGCTACACCTTC.

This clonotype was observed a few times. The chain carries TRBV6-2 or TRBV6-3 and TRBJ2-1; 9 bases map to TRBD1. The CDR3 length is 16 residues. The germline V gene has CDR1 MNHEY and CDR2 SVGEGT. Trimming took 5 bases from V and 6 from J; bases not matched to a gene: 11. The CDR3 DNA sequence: TGTGCCAGCAGTCATCCGGGACAGGGAAGGACCAATGAGCAGTTCTTC. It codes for CASSHPGQGRTNEQFF.

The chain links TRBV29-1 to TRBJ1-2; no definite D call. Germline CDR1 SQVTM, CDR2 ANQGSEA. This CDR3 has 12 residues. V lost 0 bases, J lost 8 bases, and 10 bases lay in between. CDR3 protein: CSVEETGSGYTF. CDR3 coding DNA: TGCAGCGTTGAAGAAACGGGGTCCGGCTACACCTTC.

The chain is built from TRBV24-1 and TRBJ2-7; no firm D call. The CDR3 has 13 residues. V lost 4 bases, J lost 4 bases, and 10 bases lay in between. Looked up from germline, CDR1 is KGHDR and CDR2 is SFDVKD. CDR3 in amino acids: CATSDPNSYEQYF. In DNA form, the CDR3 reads TGTGCCACCAGTGACCCTAACAGTTACGAGCAGTACTTC.

The CDR3 nucleotides read TGTGCCAGCAGTCCACCCGGGGTTACTAGCTCCTACGAGCAGTACTTC. Translating gives CASSPPGVTSSYEQYF. The V and J genes are TRBV6-6 and TRBJ2-7; TRBD2 is a possible D gene (5 bases). The CDR3 has 16 residues. Germline CDR1 is MNHNY and CDR2 is SVGAGI (reference sequence). V shed 5 bases and J shed 0 bases, with 17 bases lying between them.

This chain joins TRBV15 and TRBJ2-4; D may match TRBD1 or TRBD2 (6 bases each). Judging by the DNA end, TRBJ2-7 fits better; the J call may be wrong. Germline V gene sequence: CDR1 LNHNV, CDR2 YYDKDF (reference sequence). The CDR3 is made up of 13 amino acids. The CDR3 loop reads CATSSLGGLEQYF. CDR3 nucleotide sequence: TGTGCCACCAGCAGTTTGGGGGGCCTCGAGCAGTACTTC.

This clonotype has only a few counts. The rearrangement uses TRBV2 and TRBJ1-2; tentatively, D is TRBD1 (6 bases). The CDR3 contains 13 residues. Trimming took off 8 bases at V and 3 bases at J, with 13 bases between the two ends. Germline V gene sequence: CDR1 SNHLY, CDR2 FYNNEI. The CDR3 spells CASVAGEYYGYTF. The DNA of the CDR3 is TGTGCCAGCGTCGCAGGGGAATACTATGGCTACACCTTC.

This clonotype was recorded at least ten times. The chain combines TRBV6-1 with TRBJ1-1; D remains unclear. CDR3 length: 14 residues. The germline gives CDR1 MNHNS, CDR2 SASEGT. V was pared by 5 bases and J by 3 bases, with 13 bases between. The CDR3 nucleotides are TGTGCCAGCAGTCGAGGGCAGTCCGACACTGAAGCTTTCTTT. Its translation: CASSRGQSDTEAFF.

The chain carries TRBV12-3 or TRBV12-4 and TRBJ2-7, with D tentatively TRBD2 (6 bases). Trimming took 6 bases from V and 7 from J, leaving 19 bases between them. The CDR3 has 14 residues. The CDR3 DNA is TGTGCCAGCAGCCCTAGGAGGAGGGCCTCTGAGCAGTACTTC. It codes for CASSPRRRASEQYF.

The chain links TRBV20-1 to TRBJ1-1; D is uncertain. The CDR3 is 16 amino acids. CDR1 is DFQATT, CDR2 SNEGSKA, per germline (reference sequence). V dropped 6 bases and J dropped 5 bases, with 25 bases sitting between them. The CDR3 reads CSALGITRREGTEAFF. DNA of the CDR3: TGCAGTGCCTTGGGAATAACTCGGAGGGAAGGGACTGAAGCTTTCTTT.

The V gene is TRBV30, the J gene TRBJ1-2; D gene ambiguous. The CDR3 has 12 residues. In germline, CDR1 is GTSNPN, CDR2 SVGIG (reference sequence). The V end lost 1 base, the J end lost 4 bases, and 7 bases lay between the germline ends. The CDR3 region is CAWSGGSYGYTF. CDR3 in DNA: TGTGCCTGGAGTGGAGGGTCCTATGGCTACACCTTC.